This is a list of T cell receptor beta chains from one sample in a study of metastatic and nonmetastatic thyroid tumors. TCRdb called clones again from the PCR reads with MiXCR. The sample yields around 70,000 clones, 15% to 20% seen once. The sequencing input was blood. The origin of the receptors is a female donor with papillary thyroid cancer or a benign thyroid nodule (not recorded which). Some clones in this sample may be carry-over from other donors' samples. Each CDR3 is given with its conserved first and last residue. The order of the fields is V gene, J gene, CDR3 protein.

>TRBV2|TRBJ2-1
CASSRTSANNEQFF
>TRBV6-1|TRBJ2-3
CASSEGAGSTDTQYF
>TRBV30|TRBJ1-2
CASGVLYGYTF
>TRBV5-1|TRBJ2-7
CASRETGAYEQYF
>TRBV20-1|TRBJ2-7
CSARREGALYEQYF
>TRBV6-1|TRBJ2-2
CASRLAGGPLGELFF
>TRBV7-8|TRBJ2-1
CASSLGIEIYNEQFF
>TRBV2|TRBJ1-6
CASSEVSQPNSPLHF
>TRBV19|TRBJ2-1
CASSMEGMVGNEQFF
>TRBV7-2|TRBJ2-7
CASILYGGREQYF
>TRBV15|TRBJ1-4
CATSRDRGANEKLFF
>TRBV7-8|TRBJ1-1
CASSFSVVNTEAFF
>TRBV10-1|TRBJ1-5
CASSESVQPQHF
>TRBV19|TRBJ2-5
CASAGQARSETQYF
>TRBV11-3|TRBJ2-7
CASSLRQGDSEQYF
>TRBV10-1|TRBJ2-1
CASKDAYNEQFF
>TRBV5-6|TRBJ1-5
CASSYGQDNQPQHF
>TRBV4-1|TRBJ1-2
CASSQDTGASGYTF
>TRBV12-3/TRBV12-4|TRBJ2-1
CASRLGLASYNEQFF
>TRBV2|TRBJ2-7
CASSYGVGEQYF
>TRBV19|TRBJ1-1
CASSIAGTGHTEAFF
>TRBV11-2|TRBJ2-7
CASSPRDRGNEQYF
>TRBV6-1|TRBJ2-5
CASSLLQGRETQYF
>TRBV5-1|TRBJ1-1
CASSGGTGPGTEAFF
>TRBV6-2/TRBV6-3|TRBJ2-2
CASSYRDGLTGELFF
>TRBV6-1|TRBJ1-4
CASSVGQGEEKLFF
>TRBV5-1|TRBJ2-7
CASSLGRWTGTYEQYF
>TRBV12-3/TRBV12-4|TRBJ2-3
CASIRSGRGPGDTQYF
>TRBV11-3|TRBJ2-1
CASSFSERNEQFF
>TRBV10-3|TRBJ2-5
CAIAREGTAKETQYF
>TRBV27|TRBJ2-7
CASRPWTGGYEQYF
>TRBV7-9|TRBJ2-1
CASSPGAGRSYNEQFF
>TRBV7-6|TRBJ2-7
CASSDTSGSLTYEQYF
>TRBV6-2/TRBV6-3|TRBJ1-1
CASSYGQPITEAFF
>TRBV5-1|TRBJ1-2
CASSPRDGNYGYTF
>TRBV6-4|TRBJ2-3
CASSDSGGATDTQYF
>TRBV30|TRBJ2-7
CAWRSRGPSYEQYF
>TRBV10-3|TRBJ1-1
CAISEMGAPNTEAFF
>TRBV6-2/TRBV6-3|TRBJ2-3
CASSFREAGTDTQYF
>TRBV20-1|TRBJ2-2
CSARDPRLAGEVGELFF
>TRBV4-1|TRBJ2-7
CASSQSCYDQYF
>TRBV30|TRBJ2-7
CASRTGYYEQYF
>TRBV11-2|TRBJ1-5
CASSLSMGQPQHF
>TRBV10-3|TRBJ2-1
CAINKGLADNEQFF
>TRBV20-1|TRBJ2-1
CSAPRPSTGSKGNEQFF
>TRBV6-5|TRBJ2-6
CASSYPNTGGPGANVLTF
>TRBV5-6|TRBJ2-7
CASSLIDSGPYEQYF
>TRBV14|TRBJ2-7
CASSQDPGSSYEQYF
>TRBV19|TRBJ1-1
CASSIAWGTGEVFF
>TRBV11-1|TRBJ1-1
CASSSTDRPADTEAFF
>TRBV10-3|TRBJ1-2
CAIRMEGVDDGYTF
>TRBV2|TRBJ1-1
CASSSGLGNTEAFF
>TRBV9|TRBJ1-2
CASSASSGDGGYTF
>TRBV24-1|TRBJ2-5
CATSVGETQYF
>TRBV11-3|TRBJ2-1
CASSTRLAGYNEQFF
>TRBV20-1|TRBJ1-2
CSAALLGATDYGYTF